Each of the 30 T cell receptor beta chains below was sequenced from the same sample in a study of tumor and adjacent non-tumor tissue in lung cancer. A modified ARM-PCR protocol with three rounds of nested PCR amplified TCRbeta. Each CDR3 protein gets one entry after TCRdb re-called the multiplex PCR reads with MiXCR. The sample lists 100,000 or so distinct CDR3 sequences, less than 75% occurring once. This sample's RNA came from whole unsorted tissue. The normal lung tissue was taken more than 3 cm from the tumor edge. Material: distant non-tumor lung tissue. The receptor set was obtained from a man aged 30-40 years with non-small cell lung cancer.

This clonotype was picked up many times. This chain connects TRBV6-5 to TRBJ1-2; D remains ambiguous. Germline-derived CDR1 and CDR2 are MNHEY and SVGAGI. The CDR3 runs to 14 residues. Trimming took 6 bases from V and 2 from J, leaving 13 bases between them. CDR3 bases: TGTGCCAGCAGCCGTTCGAGTGGGAACTATGGCTACACCTTC. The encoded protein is CASSRSSGNYGYTF.

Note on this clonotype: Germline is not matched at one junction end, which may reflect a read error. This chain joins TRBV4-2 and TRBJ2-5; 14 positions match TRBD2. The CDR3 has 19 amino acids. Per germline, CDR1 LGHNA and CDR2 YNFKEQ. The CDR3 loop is CASSQDRGLAGGLQEIQYF. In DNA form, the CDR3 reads TGTGCCAGCAGCCAAGATCGCGGACTAGCGGGAGGCCTACAAGAGATCCAGTACTTC.

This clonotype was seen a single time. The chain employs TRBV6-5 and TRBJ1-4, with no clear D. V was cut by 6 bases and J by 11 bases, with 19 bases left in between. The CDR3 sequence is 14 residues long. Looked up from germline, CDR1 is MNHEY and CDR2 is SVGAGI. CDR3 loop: CASRYDRRRVKLFF. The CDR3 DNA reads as TGTGCCAGCAGATACGATCGGCGGCGTGTTAAACTGTTTTTT.

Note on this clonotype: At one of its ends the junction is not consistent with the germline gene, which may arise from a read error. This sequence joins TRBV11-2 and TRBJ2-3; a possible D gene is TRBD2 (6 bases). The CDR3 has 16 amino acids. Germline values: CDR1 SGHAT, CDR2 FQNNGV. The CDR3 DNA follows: TGTCCCAGCAGCTTAGATGCGGGATGGGCCACAGATACGCAGTATTTT. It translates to CPSSLDAGWATDTQYF. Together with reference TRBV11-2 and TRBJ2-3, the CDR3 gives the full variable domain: EAGVAQSPRYKIIEKRQSVAFWCNPISGHATLYWYQQILGQGPKLLIQFQNNGVVDDSQLPKDRFSAERLKGVDSTLKIQPAKLEDSAVYLCPSSLDAGWATDTQYFGPGTRLTVL.

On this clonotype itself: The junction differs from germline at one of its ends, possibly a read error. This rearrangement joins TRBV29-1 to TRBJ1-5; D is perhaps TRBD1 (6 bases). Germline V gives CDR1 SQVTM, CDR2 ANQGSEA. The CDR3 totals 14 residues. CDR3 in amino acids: CSVAQGRNNQPRHF. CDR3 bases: TGCAGCGTTGCGCAGGGGCGCAACAATCAGCCCCGGCATTTT.

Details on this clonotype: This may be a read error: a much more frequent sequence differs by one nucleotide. CDR3 amino acids: CASRKALSADIQYF. The CDR3 DNA is TGTGCCAGCAGGAAGGCCCTCTCCGCGGACATTCAGTACTTC. V usage is TRBV6-2 or TRBV6-3 and J usage is TRBJ2-4; D call uncertain. V shed 6 bases and J shed 8 bases, with 17 bases lying between them. CDR3 length: 14 residues. CDR1 is MNHEY and CDR2 is SVGEGT in the germline V gene.

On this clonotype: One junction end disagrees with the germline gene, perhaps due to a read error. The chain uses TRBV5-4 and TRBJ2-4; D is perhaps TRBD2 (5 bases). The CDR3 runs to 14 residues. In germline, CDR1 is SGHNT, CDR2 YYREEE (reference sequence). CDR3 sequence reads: CVSNSSGTKNIQYF. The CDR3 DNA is TGTGTCAGCAACTCCTCCGGGACCAAAAACATTCAGTACTTC. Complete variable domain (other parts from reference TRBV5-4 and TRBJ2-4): ETGVTQSPTHLIKTRGQQVTLRCSSQSGHNTVSWYQQALGQGPQFIFQYYREEENGRGNFPPRFSGLQFPNYSSELNVNALELDDSALYLCVSNSSGTKNIQYFGAGTRLSVL.

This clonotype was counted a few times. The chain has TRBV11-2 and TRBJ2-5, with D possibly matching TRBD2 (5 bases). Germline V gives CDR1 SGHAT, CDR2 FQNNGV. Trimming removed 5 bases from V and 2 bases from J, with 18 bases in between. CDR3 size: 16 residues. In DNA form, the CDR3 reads TGTGCCAGCAGCCCGGATATCCCCGGGATTCAAGAGACCCAGTACTTC. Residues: CASSPDIPGIQETQYF.

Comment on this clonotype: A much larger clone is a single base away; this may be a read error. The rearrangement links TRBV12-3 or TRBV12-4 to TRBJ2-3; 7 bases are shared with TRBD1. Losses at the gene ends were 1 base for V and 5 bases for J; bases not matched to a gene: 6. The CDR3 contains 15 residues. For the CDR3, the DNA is TGTGCCAGCAGTTTAGATGGACAGGTCATAGATACGCAGTATTTT. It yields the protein CASSLDGQVIDTQYF.

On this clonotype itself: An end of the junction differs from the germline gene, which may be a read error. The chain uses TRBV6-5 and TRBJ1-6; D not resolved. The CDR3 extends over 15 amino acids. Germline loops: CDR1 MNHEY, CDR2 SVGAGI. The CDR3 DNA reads TGTGCCATCAGTTATGATTTGGGCTTTAATTCATCCCTCCACTTT. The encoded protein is CAISYDLGFNSSLHF.

DNA of the CDR3: TGTGCCAGCAGTTACTGGCGAGATACGCAGTATTTT. This translates into CASSYWRDTQYF. The J gene is TRBJ2-3, the V gene TRBV6-5; D is unresolved. Trimming took off 1 base at V and 5 bases at J, with 4 bases between the two ends. Per the germline V gene, CDR1 is MNHEY and CDR2 is SVGAGI. This CDR3 spans 12 amino acids.

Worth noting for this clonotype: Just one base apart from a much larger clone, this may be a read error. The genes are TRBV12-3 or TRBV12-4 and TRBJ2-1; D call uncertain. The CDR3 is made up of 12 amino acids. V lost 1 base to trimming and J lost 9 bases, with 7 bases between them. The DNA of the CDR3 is TGTGCCAGCAGTTTAGACCCTCCTGAGCAGTTCTTC. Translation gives CASSLDPPEQFF.

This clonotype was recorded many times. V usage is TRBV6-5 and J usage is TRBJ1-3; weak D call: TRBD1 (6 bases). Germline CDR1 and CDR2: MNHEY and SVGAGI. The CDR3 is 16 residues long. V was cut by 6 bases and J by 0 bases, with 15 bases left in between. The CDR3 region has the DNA TGTGCCAGCAGAGCCGGACAGATCTTCTCTGGAAACACCATATATTTT. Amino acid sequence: CASRAGQIFSGNTIYF.

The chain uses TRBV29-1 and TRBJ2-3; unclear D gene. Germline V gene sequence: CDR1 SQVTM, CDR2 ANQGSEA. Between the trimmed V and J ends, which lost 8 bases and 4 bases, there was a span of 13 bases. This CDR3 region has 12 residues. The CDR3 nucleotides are TGCAGCATCGATCGAAATCCAGATACGCAGTATTTT. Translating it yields CSIDRNPDTQYF.

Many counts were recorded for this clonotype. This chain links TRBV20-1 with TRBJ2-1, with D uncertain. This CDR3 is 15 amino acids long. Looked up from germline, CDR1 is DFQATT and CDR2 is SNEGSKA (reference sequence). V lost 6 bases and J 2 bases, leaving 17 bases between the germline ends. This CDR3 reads CSAAHNSLTYNEQFF. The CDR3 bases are TGCAGTGCCGCTCATAACTCGTTGACCTACAATGAGCAGTTCTTC.

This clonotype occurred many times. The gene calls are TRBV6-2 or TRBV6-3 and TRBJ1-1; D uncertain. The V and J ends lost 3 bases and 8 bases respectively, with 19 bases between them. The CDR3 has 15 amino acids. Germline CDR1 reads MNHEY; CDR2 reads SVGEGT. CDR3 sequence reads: CASSYWVEPSREAFF. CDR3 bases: TGTGCCAGCAGTTATTGGGTAGAACCGTCCCGAGAAGCTTTCTTT.

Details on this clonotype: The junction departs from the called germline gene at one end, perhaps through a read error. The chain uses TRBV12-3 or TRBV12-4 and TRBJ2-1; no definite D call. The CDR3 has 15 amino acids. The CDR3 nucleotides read TGTGCCAGCGCTAAATACTCCGACCGAGCCAATGAGCAATTCTTC. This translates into CASAKYSDRANEQFF.

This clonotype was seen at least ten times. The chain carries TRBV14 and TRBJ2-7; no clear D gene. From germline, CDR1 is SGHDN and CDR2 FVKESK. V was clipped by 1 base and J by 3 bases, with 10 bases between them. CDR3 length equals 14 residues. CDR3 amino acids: CASSQGQVGYEQYF. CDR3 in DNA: TGTGCCAGCAGCCAAGGACAAGTTGGCTACGAGCAGTACTTC. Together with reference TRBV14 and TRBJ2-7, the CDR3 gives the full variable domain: EAGVTQFPSHSVIEKGQTVTLRCDPISGHDNLYWYRRVMGKEIKFLLHFVKESKQDESGMPNNRFLAERTGGTYSTLKVQPAELEDSGVYFCASSQGQVGYEQYFGPGTRLTVT.

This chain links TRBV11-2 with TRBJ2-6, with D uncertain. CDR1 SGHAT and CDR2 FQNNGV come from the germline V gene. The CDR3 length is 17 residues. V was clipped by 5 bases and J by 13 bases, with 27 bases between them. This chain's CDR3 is CASSIGPGGIVVKVLTF. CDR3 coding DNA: TGTGCCAGCAGCATAGGCCCAGGTGGAATCGTGGTCAAGGTCCTGACTTTC.

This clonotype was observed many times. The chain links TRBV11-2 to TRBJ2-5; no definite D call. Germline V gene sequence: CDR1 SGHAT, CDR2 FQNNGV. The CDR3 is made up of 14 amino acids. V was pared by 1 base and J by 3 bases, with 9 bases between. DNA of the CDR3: TGTGCCAGCAGCTTAGTATCCGGCAAAGAGACCCAGTACTTC. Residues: CASSLVSGKETQYF. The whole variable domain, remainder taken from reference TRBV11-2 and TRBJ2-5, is EAGVAQSPRYKIIEKRQSVAFWCNPISGHATLYWYQQILGQGPKLLIQFQNNGVVDDSQLPKDRFSAERLKGVDSTLKIQPAKLEDSAVYLCASSLVSGKETQYFGPGTRLLVL.

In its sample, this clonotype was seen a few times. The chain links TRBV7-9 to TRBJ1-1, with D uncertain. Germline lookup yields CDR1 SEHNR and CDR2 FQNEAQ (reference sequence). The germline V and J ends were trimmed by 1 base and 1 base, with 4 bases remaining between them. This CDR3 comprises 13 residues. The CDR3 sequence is CASSLDTNTEAFF. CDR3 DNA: TGTGCCAGCAGCTTAGACACGAACACTGAAGCTTTCTTT. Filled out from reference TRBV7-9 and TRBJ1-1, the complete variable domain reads DTGVSQNPRHKITKRGQNVTFRCDPISEHNRLYWYRQTLGQGPEFLTYFQNEAQLEKSRLLSDRFSAERPKGSFSTLEIQRTEQGDSAMYLCASSLDTNTEAFFGQGTRLTVV.

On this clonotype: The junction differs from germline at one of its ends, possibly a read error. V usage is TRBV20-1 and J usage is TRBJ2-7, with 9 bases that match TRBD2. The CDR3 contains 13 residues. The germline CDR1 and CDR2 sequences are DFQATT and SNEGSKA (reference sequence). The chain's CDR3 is CSASKLAGYEQYF. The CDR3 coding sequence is TGCAGTGCTAGCAAACTAGCGGGTTACGAGCAGTACTTT.

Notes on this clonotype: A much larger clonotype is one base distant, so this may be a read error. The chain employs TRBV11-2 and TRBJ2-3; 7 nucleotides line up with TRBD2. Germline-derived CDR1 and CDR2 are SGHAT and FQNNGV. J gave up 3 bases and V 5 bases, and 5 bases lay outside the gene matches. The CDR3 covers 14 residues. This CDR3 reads CASSIAGETDTQYF. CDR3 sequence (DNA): TGTGCCAGCAGCATAGCGGGTGAAACAGATACGCAGTATTTT.

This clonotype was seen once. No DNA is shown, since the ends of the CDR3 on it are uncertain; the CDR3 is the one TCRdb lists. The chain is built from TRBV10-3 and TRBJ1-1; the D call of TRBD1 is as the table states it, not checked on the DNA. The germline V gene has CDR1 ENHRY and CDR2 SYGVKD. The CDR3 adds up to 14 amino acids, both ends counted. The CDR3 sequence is CAISVWGSGTEASF.

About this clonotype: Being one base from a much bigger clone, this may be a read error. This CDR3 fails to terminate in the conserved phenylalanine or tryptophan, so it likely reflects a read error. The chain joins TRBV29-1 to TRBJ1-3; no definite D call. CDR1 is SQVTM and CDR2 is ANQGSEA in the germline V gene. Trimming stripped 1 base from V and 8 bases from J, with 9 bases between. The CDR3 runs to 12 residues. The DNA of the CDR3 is TGCAGCGTTGAAGGTTCGGGGTACACCATATATGTT. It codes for CSVEGSGYTIYV.

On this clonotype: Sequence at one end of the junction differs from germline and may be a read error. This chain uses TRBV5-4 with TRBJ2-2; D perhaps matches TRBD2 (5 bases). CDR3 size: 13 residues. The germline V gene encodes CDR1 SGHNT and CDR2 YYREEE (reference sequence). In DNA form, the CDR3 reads TGTACCAGCAGCACGGGGAACATCGGGGAGCTGTTTTTT. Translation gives CTSSTGNIGELFF.

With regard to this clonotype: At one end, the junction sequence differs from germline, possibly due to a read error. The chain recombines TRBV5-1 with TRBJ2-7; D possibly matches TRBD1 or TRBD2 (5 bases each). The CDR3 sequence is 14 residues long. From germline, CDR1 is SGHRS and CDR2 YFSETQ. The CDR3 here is CASSLSGAWDEQYF. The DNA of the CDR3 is TGCGCCAGCAGCTTGAGTGGGGCCTGGGACGAGCAGTATTTC.

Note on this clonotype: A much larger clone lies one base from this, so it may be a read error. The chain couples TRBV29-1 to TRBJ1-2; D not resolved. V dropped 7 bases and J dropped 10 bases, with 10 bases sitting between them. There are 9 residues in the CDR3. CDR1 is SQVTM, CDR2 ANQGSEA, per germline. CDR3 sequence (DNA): TGCAGCGACCAAGGTGACTACACCTTC. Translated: CSDQGDYTF.

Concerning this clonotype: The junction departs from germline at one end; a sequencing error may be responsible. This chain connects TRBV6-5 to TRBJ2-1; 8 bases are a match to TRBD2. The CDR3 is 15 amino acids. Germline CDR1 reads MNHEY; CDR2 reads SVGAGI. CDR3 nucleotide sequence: TGTGCCAGCAGGTACTCGGGGGGGCAAGGCGATGGGCAGTTCTTC. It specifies CASRYSGGQGDGQFF.

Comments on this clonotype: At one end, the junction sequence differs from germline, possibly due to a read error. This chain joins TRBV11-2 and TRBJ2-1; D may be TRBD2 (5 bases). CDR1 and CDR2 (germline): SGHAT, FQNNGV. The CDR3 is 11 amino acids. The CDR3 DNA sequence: TGTGTCAGCAGACGAGCGGAGGAGCAGTTCTTC. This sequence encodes CVSRRAEEQFF.